Each of the 27 T cell receptor beta chains below was sequenced from the same sample in a study of T cell repertoires in cytomegalovirus infection. TCRdb analysed the reads with MiXCR anew, one entry per CDR3 protein. The sample yields about 920,000 distinct CDR3 sequences, approximately 31% seen once. These TCRs' antigens remain unknown. The source material was cultured CD8+ T cells from PBMCs, sampled from culture after CMV antigen stimulation. All receptors come from a human donor in good health (CMV status not recorded). Some clones in this sample may be carry-over from other donors' samples.

This clonotype was recorded a few times. The V call is TRBV6-2 or TRBV6-3, the J call TRBJ2-6; D is perhaps TRBD1 (6 bases). The CDR3 spans 17 residues. Trimming took 7 bases from V and 0 from J, leaving 16 bases between them. Germline V gene sequence: CDR1 MNHEY, CDR2 SVGEGT. The CDR3 region has the DNA TGTGCCAGCAACATCCCGGACAGCCCCTCTGGGGCCAACGTCCTGACTTTC. It encodes CASNIPDSPSGANVLTF.

The chain is built from TRBV4-3 and TRBJ1-5; a weak D match, TRBD1 (5 bases). This CDR3 has 15 amino acids. Per the germline V gene, CDR1 is LGHNA and CDR2 is YSLEER. Trimming took 0 bases from V and 5 from J, leaving 11 bases between them. Here the CDR3 reads CASSQDNRDHQPQHF. CDR3 bases: TGCGCCAGCAGCCAAGATAACCGGGACCATCAGCCCCAGCATTTT.

As for this clonotype: Possible read error: a much larger clone is one base away. The chain carries TRBV6-2 or TRBV6-3 and TRBJ2-4; TRBD2 matches 7 bases. CDR1 and CDR2 (germline): MNHEY, SVGEGT. The CDR3 runs 18 residues. The DNA of the CDR3 is TGTACCAGCAGTTACTCGATCGAGCGGGATCTAGCCAAAAACATTCAGTACTTC. Its translation is CTSSYSIERDLAKNIQYF.

J is TRBJ1-1 and V is TRBV5-6, with D possibly being TRBD1 (5 bases). CDR3 length: 15 residues. V gave up 2 bases and J gave up 1 base, with 12 bases separating them. CDR1 SGHDT and CDR2 YYEEEE come from the germline V gene. The CDR3 reads CASSLPRERNTEAFF. The CDR3 DNA is TGTGCCAGCAGCTTACCCAGGGAGAGGAACACTGAAGCTTTCTTT. The entire variable domain, with the rest obtained from reference TRBV5-6 and TRBJ1-1, is as follows: DAGVTQSPTHLIKTRGQQVTLRCSPKSGHDTVSWYQQALGQGPQFIFQYYEEEERQRGNFPDRFSGHQFPNYSSELNVNALLLGDSALYLCASSLPRERNTEAFFGQGTRLTVV.

In its sample, this clonotype was seen a few times. V gene TRBV5-5 combines with J gene TRBJ1-2, with TRBD1 as a possible D gene (6 bases). The CDR3 extends over 15 amino acids. V gave up 1 base and J gave up 6 bases, with 16 bases separating them. Per the germline V gene, CDR1 is SGHKS and CDR2 is YYEKEE (reference sequence). CDR3 in amino acids: CASSLWPGERDGYTF. The CDR3 region has the DNA TGTGCCAGCAGCTTGTGGCCAGGGGAGAGAGATGGCTACACCTTC.

This clonotype has ten or more counts. V gene TRBV7-2 combines with J gene TRBJ2-7; 9 bases fit TRBD2. The CDR3 is 16 amino acids. The ends lost 8 bases at V and 3 bases at J; junction bases unmatched: 14. Germline CDR1 is SGHTA and CDR2 is FQGNSA. The CDR3 DNA reads TGTGCCAGCTCCCCTCGCGGGGGGGTGACCGTCTACGAGCAGTACGTC. This encodes CASSPRGGVTVYEQYV.

This clonotype was seen a few times. This rearrangement joins TRBV10-3 to TRBJ2-1; no clear D gene. Germline V gives CDR1 ENHRY, CDR2 SYGVKD. The CDR3 has 15 residues. V was pared by 2 bases and J by 7 bases, with 15 bases between. CDR3 nucleotide sequence: TGTGCCATCAGTGAGGTGCAGACCCCTACAAATGAGCAGTTCTTC. Its protein is CAISEVQTPTNEQFF.

The rearrangement links TRBV27 to TRBJ2-3; D is perhaps TRBD2 (6 bases). Germline V gives CDR1 MNHEY, CDR2 SMNVEV (reference sequence). The ends were cut back, 2 bases at V and 4 bases at J, with 16 bases in the middle. This CDR3 has 16 amino acids. The CDR3 DNA follows: TGTGCCAGCAGTTTAGTTAGGGCCGGGGGAGCAGATACGCAGTATTTT. Protein: CASSLVRAGGADTQYF.

The chain is built from TRBV6-2 or TRBV6-3 and TRBJ2-4; D unresolved. The CDR3 has 12 amino acids. V dropped 8 bases and J dropped 6 bases, with 11 bases sitting between them. CDR1 is MNHEY and CDR2 is SVGEGT in the germline V gene. CDR3 amino acids: CASAEERNIQYF. The CDR3 DNA sequence: TGTGCCAGCGCGGAAGAGAGAAACATTCAGTACTTC.

A few counts support this clonotype. The chain combines TRBV5-1 with TRBJ2-6; D uncertain. Germline CDR1 SGHRS, CDR2 YFSETQ. V was clipped by 2 bases and J by 0 bases, with 6 bases between them. The CDR3 is made up of 15 amino acids. The CDR3 sequence: CASSFWGSGANVLTF. The DNA for the CDR3 is TGCGCCAGCAGCTTCTGGGGCTCTGGGGCCAACGTCCTGACTTTC.

The chain recombines TRBV11-1 with TRBJ2-3; TRBD2 matches at 11 bases. Germline V gives CDR1 SGHAT, CDR2 FQDESV (reference sequence). Trimming at V came to 2 bases and at J to 3 bases, leaving 7 bases not matched to a gene. This CDR3 region has 17 residues. CDR3 bases: TGTGCCAGCAGCTTAATAGTAGCGGGGGGGCTGACAGATACGCAGTATTTT. It is translated as CASSLIVAGGLTDTQYF. Full variable domain (missing parts from reference TRBV11-1 and TRBJ2-3): EAEVAQSPRYKITEKSQAVAFWCDPISGHATLYWYRQILGQGPELLVQFQDESVVDDSQLPKDRFSAERLKGVDSTLKIQPAELGDSAMYLCASSLIVAGGLTDTQYFGPGTRLTVL.

At least ten counts were recorded for this clonotype. The chain is built from TRBV12-3 or TRBV12-4 and TRBJ1-5, with a possible D match to TRBD1 (5 bases). V lost 2 bases and J 3 bases, leaving 8 bases between the germline ends. The CDR3 is 14 residues long. CDR3 loop: CASSLKGNNQPQHF. The CDR3 region has the DNA TGTGCCAGCAGTTTAAAGGGGAACAATCAGCCCCAGCATTTT.

This clonotype has only a few counts. This chain joins TRBV10-3 and TRBJ2-2, with TRBD2 identical over 10 bases. Germline V CDR1 and CDR2: ENHRY, SYGVKD. With 7 bases clipped from V and 4 bases from J, the junction kept 9 bases outside the gene matches. The CDR3 runs 16 residues. DNA for the CDR3: TGTGCCATCACCCCTACTAGCGGGGCGTCCACCGGGGAGCTGTTTTTT. This translates into CAITPTSGASTGELFF.

In its sample, this clonotype was seen a few times. The DNA for the CDR3 is TGTGCCAGCAGCTTCCGACTAGCGGGAATCTACGAGCAGTACTTC. Protein sequence: CASSFRLAGIYEQYF. J is TRBJ2-7 and V is TRBV6-1; TRBD2 aligns across 11 bases. V trimming: 6 bases; J trimming: 3 bases; junction bases outside the gene matches: 7. From germline, CDR1 is MNHNS and CDR2 SASEGT. This CDR3 contains 15 residues.

This chain uses TRBV12-5 with TRBJ2-5, with a weak D call TRBD2 (7 bases). CDR1 is LGHNT, CDR2 FRNRAP, per germline. V lost 4 bases and J lost 1, with 22 bases in between. This CDR3 is built from 18 residues. This chain's CDR3 is CASGSPWTSPGAQETQYF. The DNA for the CDR3 is TGTGCTAGTGGTTCCCCTTGGACTAGTCCAGGGGCCCAAGAGACCCAGTACTTC.

This clonotype was seen once. This could be a read error, since a much larger clone is one nucleotide away. V usage is TRBV7-2 and J usage is TRBJ2-3; tentatively, D is TRBD1 (6 bases). Trimming removed 7 bases from V and 3 bases from J, with 14 bases in between. The V gene's germline CDR1 is SGHTA and CDR2 FQGNSA. This CDR3 region has 14 residues. The DNA for the CDR3 is TGTGCCAGCAACCAACACGACAGGACAGATACGCAGTATTTT. Translated, it gives CASNQHDRTDTQYF. Drawing the rest from reference TRBV7-2 and TRBJ2-3, the complete variable domain is GAGVSQSPSNKVTEKGKDVELRCDPISGHTALYWYRQSLGQGLEFLIYFQGNSAPDKSGLPSDRFSAERTGGSVSTLTIQRTQQEDSAVYLCASNQHDRTDTQYFGPGTRLTVL.

This chain uses TRBV28 with TRBJ1-2; TRBD1 aligns across 7 bases. Germline lookup yields CDR1 MDHEN and CDR2 SYDVKM. The V and J ends lost 8 bases and 10 bases, in that order; junction bases with no gene match: 16. The CDR3 runs 14 residues. The CDR3 DNA reads as TGTGCCAGCTCAACCTCCAGGGACAGAAGGTACTACACCTTC. Translated, it gives CASSTSRDRRYYTF.

The chain is built from TRBV10-3 and TRBJ2-2; D is uncertain. This CDR3 spans 13 amino acids. The ends were cut back, 7 bases at V and 5 bases at J, with 11 bases in the middle. CDR1 is ENHRY, CDR2 SYGVKD, per germline. CDR3 sequence reads: CAIKERLTGELFF. DNA for the CDR3: TGTGCCATCAAAGAAAGGTTAACCGGGGAGCTGTTTTTT.

This clonotype was seen only a few times. The CDR3 is CASSQEWWETQYF. The CDR3 DNA reads TGTGCCAGCAGCCAAGAGTGGTGGGAGACCCAGTACTTC. The V and J genes are TRBV4-2 and TRBJ2-5; D not resolved. From germline, CDR1 is LGHNA and CDR2 YNFKEQ. V lost 0 bases and J 5 bases, leaving 7 bases between the germline ends. This CDR3 comprises 13 residues.

The chain employs TRBV20-1 and TRBJ2-1; 13 bases map to TRBD2. V gave up 0 bases and J gave up 8 bases; unmatched junction bases: 4. The CDR3 runs 15 residues. Germline V gives CDR1 DFQATT, CDR2 SNEGSKA (reference sequence). CDR3 residues: CSARDRTSGGDEQFF. The CDR3 nucleotides read TGCAGTGCTAGAGATAGAACTAGCGGGGGGGATGAGCAGTTCTTC.

The rearrangement uses TRBV28 and TRBJ2-3; the D gene is possibly TRBD1 (7 bases). The germline V gene encodes CDR1 MDHEN and CDR2 SYDVKM. Trimming shortened V by 2 bases and J by 2 bases, and 11 bases separated the two germline ends. This CDR3 has 15 amino acids. This chain's CDR3 is CASSLGGTDTDTQYF. CDR3 nucleotides: TGTGCCAGCAGTTTAGGGGGGACAGACACAGATACGCAGTATTTT.

This clonotype was recorded a few times. The chain has TRBV28 and TRBJ1-1; no clear D. Between the trimmed V and J ends, which lost 3 bases and 2 bases, there was a span of 10 bases. Germline V gene sequence: CDR1 MDHEN, CDR2 SYDVKM. This CDR3 is built from 14 residues. Here the CDR3 DNA reads TGTGCCAGCAGTTTCGCCGAATTTAACACTGAAGCTTTCTTT. Translation gives CASSFAEFNTEAFF.

This clonotype has ten or more counts. CDR3 residues: CASSYSGVVNTEAFF. The CDR3 bases are TGTGCCAGCAGCTACTCCGGGGTAGTGAACACTGAAGCTTTCTTT. The chain is built from TRBV7-8 and TRBJ1-1, with D unclear. V lost 4 bases, J lost 0 bases, and 12 bases lay in between. CDR3 length equals 15 residues. Per germline, CDR1 SGHVS and CDR2 FQNEAQ.

The chain carries TRBV7-4 and TRBJ2-5; D may match TRBD1 or TRBD2 (6 bases each). This CDR3 spans 16 amino acids. Germline V CDR1 and CDR2: SGHVT, SQSDAQ. V was clipped by 8 bases and J by 0 bases, with 19 bases between them. The DNA of the CDR3 is TGTGCCAGCGCAGGCGGGACAATCGCTTACCAAGAGACCCAGTACTTC. It translates to CASAGGTIAYQETQYF.

This clonotype has just a few counts. The chain is built from TRBV12-5 and TRBJ2-7, with D possibly being TRBD1 (5 bases). The CDR3 has 14 residues. V was trimmed by 7 bases and J by 1 base, leaving 14 bases between them. Germline CDR1 reads LGHNT; CDR2 reads FRNRAP. DNA for the CDR3: TGTGCTAGTGAAAGGCCAGGGCCTTCCTACGAGCAGTACGTC. Its protein product is CASERPGPSYEQYV.

The chain links TRBV19 to TRBJ2-1, with D possibly being TRBD2 (6 bases). This CDR3 spans 16 amino acids. Trimming removed 5 bases from V and 0 bases from J, with 14 bases in between. Germline-derived CDR1 and CDR2 are LNHDA and SQIVND (reference sequence). CDR3 coding DNA: TGTGCCAGTAGTCTAAGAGGAGGGGTCTCCTACAATGAGCAGTTCTTC. Protein: CASSLRGGVSYNEQFF.

The rearrangement joins TRBV29-1 to TRBJ1-1, with 7 bases fitting TRBD1. This CDR3 spans 14 amino acids. Germline V gene sequence: CDR1 SQVTM, CDR2 ANQGSEA. The V and J ends lost 1 base and 0 bases, in that order; junction bases with no gene match: 2. In DNA, the CDR3 is TGCAGCGTTGAAGGAGGGGGCTTGAACACTGAAGCTTTCTTT. Protein sequence: CSVEGGGLNTEAFF. The variable domain in full, completed from reference TRBV29-1 and TRBJ1-1, reads SAVISQKPSRDICQRGTSLTIQCQVDSQVTMMFWYRQQPGQSLTLIATANQGSEATYESGFVIDKFPISRPNLTFSTLTVSNMSPEDSSIYLCSVEGGGLNTEAFFGQGTRLTVV.